Below, 6 T cell receptor beta chains from the same sample are listed, as sequenced in a study of blood T cell repertoires in COVID-19. The data were produced by immunoSEQ multiplex PCR, yet TCRdb's version contains in-frame clones alone and is incomplete. The sample consists of about 50,000 clones, 60% to 80% of them appearing once. The sample comprised PBMCs or T cells enriched from blood (not recorded which). These TCRs come from a woman between 50 and 59 years old with acute COVID-19.

The gene calls are TRBV5-1 and TRBJ1-4; D might be TRBD1 (5 bases). This CDR3 has 15 amino acids. CDR1 is SGHRS and CDR2 is YFSETQ in the germline V gene. Trimming stripped 2 bases from V and 7 bases from J, with 15 bases between. CDR3 region: CASSFFPGGGEKLFF. In DNA, the CDR3 is TGCGCCAGCAGCTTTTTTCCAGGCGGGGGTGAAAAACTGTTTTTT. The full variable domain, with the rest looked up from reference TRBV5-1 and TRBJ1-4, is KAGVTQTPRYLIKTRGQQVTLSCSPISGHRSVSWYQQTPGQGLQFLFEYFSETQRNKGNFPGRFSGRQFSNSRSEMNVSTLELGDSALYLCASSFFPGGGEKLFFGSGTQLSVL.

The chain uses TRBV28 and TRBJ2-3, with 11 bases identical to TRBD2. CDR3 size: 15 residues. With V trimmed by 1 base and J by 4 bases, 1 base remained unmatched. CDR1 and CDR2 from the germline V gene are MDHEN and SYDVKM. For the CDR3, the DNA is TGTGCCAGCAGTTTATTACTAGCGGGGGCAGATACGCAGTATTTT. As protein: CASSLLLAGADTQYF.

This clone was seen a few times. The chain carries TRBV7-9 and TRBJ2-3; TRBD2 matches at 14 bases. Germline V lookup: CDR1 SEHNR, CDR2 FQNEAQ (reference sequence). CDR3 size: 17 residues. V shed 1 base and J 4 bases; nucleotides not matched to a gene: 4. CDR3 protein: CASSLGTSGGSADTQYF. As DNA, the CDR3 is TGTGCCAGCAGCTTAGGGACTAGCGGGGGGTCAGCAGATACGCAGTATTTT.

The gene calls are TRBV5-5 and TRBJ2-2, with D hard to call. Germline V lookup: CDR1 SGHKS, CDR2 YYEKEE (reference sequence). Trimming shortened V by 0 bases and J by 5 bases, and 5 bases separated the two germline ends. This CDR3 is built from 13 residues. The CDR3 spells CASSLAPTGELFF. The CDR3 region has the DNA TGTGCCAGCAGCTTGGCCCCGACCGGGGAGCTGTTTTTT.

The V call is TRBV2, the J call TRBJ2-1; 9 bases line up with TRBD2. J was trimmed by 3 bases and V by 3 bases; bases with no gene match: 12. The length of the CDR3 is 18 residues. Per germline, CDR1 SNHLY and CDR2 FYNNEI. In DNA, the CDR3 is TGTGCCAGCAGTGACAGGACCCGGCGGGGGGGCCACTACAATGAGCAGTTCTTC. The encoded protein is CASSDRTRRGGHYNEQFF.

This chain uses TRBV28 with TRBJ1-2; D is unresolved. The CDR3 has 15 amino acids. V was cut by 5 bases and J by 5 bases, with 18 bases left in between. CDR1 and CDR2 (germline): MDHEN, SYDVKM. Here the CDR3 reads CASSPYGRPEYGYTF. The CDR3 DNA follows: TGTGCCAGCAGTCCGTACGGAAGGCCGGAGTATGGCTACACCTTC.